This TCR beta chain was captured by sequencing in a study of monozygotic twins with inflammatory bowel disease. The study's findings and limits: The analysis yielded no support for one strong signal or clonotype associated with IBD. Patient repertoires may carry noise from differing immunosuppressive treatments.

As concerns this clonotype: Its target is unknown.

The CDR3 sequence is 14 residues long. CDR1 and CDR2 from the germline V gene are SGHDT and YYEEEE. Eight separate reactions for every sample produced the cDNA. Two nested PCRs, roughly 16 and 10 cycles, amplified TCRalpha and TCRbeta cDNA. TCRdb re-called the 5' RACE reads and catalogs CDR3 proteins one per entry, DNA excluded. The specimen's table records about 300,000 distinct CDR3 sequences. The sample taken for sequencing was blood. This clonotype was sampled from a human donor with ulcerative colitis or Crohn's disease, or a healthy co-twin of an affected twin (not recorded which). This chain uses TRBV5-6 with TRBJ2-7; TCRdb lists TRBD1, though no DNA is available to test this call. CDR3 protein: CASRTNGGSYEQYF. The full variable domain, rest sourced from reference TRBV5-6 and TRBJ2-7, is DAGVTQSPTHLIKTRGQQVTLRCSPKSGHDTVSWYQQALGQGPQFIFQYYEEEERQRGNFPDRFSGHQFPNYSSELNVNALLLGDSALYLCASRTNGGSYEQYFGPGTRLTVT.